A single sample gave rise to the 20 T cell receptor beta chains below, sequenced in a study of blood T cell repertoires in COVID-19. Assay: immunoSEQ multiplex PCR; the TCRdb copy retains only in-frame clones and omits some. Among a few hundred thousand clones listed, about 80% were seen once. Source material: PBMCs or T cells enriched from blood (not recorded which). The receptors originated from a man in his forties or fifties who had recovered from COVID-19.

This clone was detected a few times. The chain employs TRBV6-5 and TRBJ1-3; D remains unclear. This CDR3 comprises 14 residues. The V end was cut by 8 bases, the J end by 0 bases, with 11 bases between. Germline CDR1 reads MNHEY; CDR2 reads SVGAGI. This chain's CDR3 is CASVSRSSGNTIYF. Written as DNA, the CDR3 is TGTGCCAGCGTTTCGAGGAGCTCTGGAAACACCATATATTTT.

The rearrangement uses TRBV10-3 and TRBJ2-3, with D possibly being TRBD2 (5 bases). Germline assignment: CDR1 ENHRY and CDR2 SYGVKD. Trimming took 11 bases from V and 0 from J, leaving 12 bases between them. The CDR3 spans 13 residues. The DNA of the CDR3 is TGTGCCGCTAAACTAGAAAGCACAGATACGCAGTATTTT. Its protein product is CAAKLESTDTQYF.

The J gene is TRBJ2-2, the V gene TRBV27, with TRBD2 identical over 7 bases. Germline loops: CDR1 MNHEY, CDR2 SMNVEV (reference sequence). The CDR3 length is 16 residues. V lost 10 bases to trimming and J lost 6 bases; unmatched junction nucleotides: 17. CDR3 nucleotide sequence: TGTGCCACCAAGTTTTCAGTGGGAGGGCCGTCCGGGGAGCTGTTTTTT. Its translation: CATKFSVGGPSGELFF.

This chain links TRBV7-3 with TRBJ2-2; TRBD2 aligns across 7 bases. CDR1 is SGHTA and CDR2 is FQGTGA in the germline V gene. Trimming removed 1 base from V and 7 bases from J; junction bases left unmatched: 6. The CDR3 covers 15 residues. The CDR3 reads CASSLNGRNIGELFF. The DNA of the CDR3 is TGTGCCAGCAGCTTAAACGGGAGGAATATCGGGGAGCTGTTTTTT.

This chain connects TRBV3-1 (or the pseudogene TRBV3-2) to TRBJ1-1; D remains unclear. V was cut by 2 bases and J by 4 bases, with 8 bases left in between. Germline V gene lookup returns CDR1 LGHDT and CDR2 YNNKEL (reference sequence). CDR3 length equals 13 residues. The DNA of the CDR3 is TGTGCCAGCAGCCAATGGGAGATCACTGAAGCTTTCTTT. The encoded protein is CASSQWEITEAFF.

The table lists this clone with a count of one. The chain carries TRBV11-2 and TRBJ1-2, with 9 bases that match TRBD1. V lost 5 bases and J lost 6; bases outside the gene matches: 7. Germline CDR1 SGHAT, CDR2 FQNNGV. There are 14 residues in the CDR3. Here the CDR3 DNA reads TGTGCCAGCAGCCCGTACAGGGGGCTTGATGGCTACACCTTC. Amino acid sequence: CASSPYRGLDGYTF.

This clone was seen only once. This chain connects TRBV5-4 to TRBJ1-1, with D perhaps TRBD1 (6 bases). Trimming pared 4 bases from V and 8 bases from J, leaving 12 bases between. CDR1 and CDR2 (germline): SGHNT, YYREEE (reference sequence). The CDR3 totals 12 residues. DNA for the CDR3: TGTGCCAGCAGCGCAGGACAGACAGAAGCTTTCTTT. Residues: CASSAGQTEAFF.

This sequence joins TRBV6-5 and TRBJ1-3; TRBD1 might be the D (5 bases). V lost 2 bases to trimming and J lost 3 bases, with 14 bases between them. The CDR3 contains 16 residues. The germline gives CDR1 MNHEY, CDR2 SVGAGI. CDR3 protein: CASSYRGSGGGNTIYF. In DNA, the CDR3 is TGTGCCAGCAGTTACAGAGGATCCGGGGGTGGAAACACCATATATTTT.

The CDR3 loop is CASSLEPLFTDTQYF. In nucleotides, the CDR3 is TGTGCCAGCAGCTTGGAGCCTCTTTTCACAGATACGCAGTATTTT. The rearrangement joins TRBV5-5 to TRBJ2-3; D is ambiguous. CDR1 is SGHKS and CDR2 is YYEKEE in the germline V gene (reference sequence). The V end was cut by 0 bases, the J end by 2 bases, with 10 bases between. The CDR3 contains 15 residues.

This clone was picked up one time. The J gene is TRBJ1-6, the V gene TRBV7-9, with unresolved D. The V end lost 2 bases, the J end lost 12 bases, and 14 bases lay between the germline ends. The CDR3 is 14 residues long. The germline V gene has CDR1 SEHNR and CDR2 FQNEAQ (reference sequence). CDR3 sequence (DNA): TGTGCCAGCAGCTTATCGACGGACTACCAACCCCTCCACTTT. Its protein is CASSLSTDYQPLHF. The variable domain in full, with the rest retrieved from reference TRBV7-9 and TRBJ1-6, is DTGVSQNPRHKITKRGQNVTFRCDPISEHNRLYWYRQTLGQGPEFLTYFQNEAQLEKSRLLSDRFSAERPKGSFSTLEIQRTEQGDSAMYLCASSLSTDYQPLHFGNGTRLTVT.

This chain joins TRBV7-2 and TRBJ2-7; 13 bases align to TRBD2. CDR1 is SGHTA, CDR2 FQGNSA, per germline. The CDR3 consists of 17 residues. The junction had 5 bases not matched to a gene; V was cut back by 2 bases and J by 1 base. CDR3 coding DNA: TGTGCCAGCAGCTTAAAGTTGGGACTAGCGGGATCCTACGAGCAGTACTTC. It specifies CASSLKLGLAGSYEQYF.

This chain uses TRBV4-2 with TRBJ2-7, with TRBD2 identical over 12 bases. The V gene end was trimmed by 4 bases and the J gene end by 3 bases; junction bases not matched to a gene: 10. Germline CDR1 is LGHNA and CDR2 is YNFKEQ. The CDR3 is 17 residues long. DNA of the CDR3: TGTGCCAGCAGCCCGACTAGCGGGAGCCCTACTGACTACGAGCAGTACTTC. Translating gives CASSPTSGSPTDYEQYF.

V is TRBV19 and J is TRBJ2-1, with TRBD1 matching over 12 bases. Looked up from germline, CDR1 is LNHDA and CDR2 is SQIVND (reference sequence). The CDR3 sequence is 14 residues long. J was trimmed by 12 bases and V by 5 bases; bases with no gene match: 8. In DNA, the CDR3 is TGTGCCAGTAGTGGGGGACAGGGGGCTTTAGGGCAGTTCTTC. It is translated as CASSGGQGALGQFF.

This sequence joins TRBV5-6 and TRBJ2-7; tentative D call: TRBD2 (6 bases). This CDR3 has 14 amino acids. Germline CDR1 reads SGHDT; CDR2 reads YYEEEE. Trimming took 2 bases from V and 6 from J, leaving 15 bases between them. Here the CDR3 reads CASSLGNGSGEQYF. CDR3 coding DNA: TGTGCCAGCAGCTTAGGAAACGGGAGTGGCGAGCAGTACTTC.

The CDR3 here is CASWQIEAFF. The CDR3 DNA reads as TGTGCCAGCTGGCAGATTGAAGCTTTCTTT. V is TRBV6-5 and J is TRBJ1-1; D gene ambiguous. Trimming took 8 bases from V and 7 from J, leaving 8 bases between them. The CDR3 contains 10 residues. The germline CDR1 and CDR2 sequences are MNHEY and SVGAGI.

This sequence joins TRBV18 and TRBJ1-2; D not resolved. CDR1 and CDR2 from the germline V gene are KGHSH and LQKENI. V lost 3 bases, J lost 8 bases, and 13 bases lay in between. This CDR3 region has 13 residues. CDR3: CASSPRSEGGYTF. CDR3 bases: TGTGCCAGCTCACCCAGGTCAGAGGGAGGCTACACCTTC.

The J gene is TRBJ2-2, the V gene TRBV19; D may be TRBD2 (6 bases). In germline, CDR1 is LNHDA, CDR2 SQIVND (reference sequence). V lost 9 bases and J 0 bases, leaving 11 bases between the germline ends. This CDR3 has 14 residues. CDR3 sequence: CASRGTANTGELFF. The DNA of the CDR3 is TGTGCCAGCCGCGGGACCGCGAACACCGGGGAGCTGTTTTTT.

V and J are TRBV18 and TRBJ2-7; 7 nucleotides align to TRBD1. Germline-derived CDR1 and CDR2 are KGHSH and LQKENI. V shed 5 bases, J shed 0 bases, and the junction held 10 bases outside the gene matches. CDR3 length equals 16 residues. The CDR3 DNA is TGTGCCAGCTCAAGAATGACAGGGATCCCCTCCTACGAGCAGTACTTC. It translates to CASSRMTGIPSYEQYF. The whole variable domain, remainder taken from reference TRBV18 and TRBJ2-7, is NAGVMQNPRHLVRRRGQEARLRCSPMKGHSHVYWYRQLPEEGLKFMVYLQKENIIDESGMPKERFSAEFPKEGPSILRIQQVVRGDSAAYFCASSRMTGIPSYEQYFGPGTRLTVT.

The chain employs TRBV19 and TRBJ1-5; 10 nucleotides match TRBD1. The CDR3 sequence is 15 residues long. The V gene end was trimmed by 7 bases and the J gene end by 5 bases; junction bases not matched to a gene: 8. Germline CDR1 is LNHDA and CDR2 is SQIVND (reference sequence). DNA for the CDR3: TGTGCCAGTACAGGGGACAGGGGCTTATATCAGCCCCAGCATTTT. Protein sequence: CASTGDRGLYQPQHF.

This clone turned up a few times. The chain couples TRBV19 to TRBJ2-3; 9 bases are shared with TRBD2. V trimming: 1 base; J trimming: 0 bases; junction bases outside the gene matches: 2. This CDR3 is built from 16 residues. Germline V lookup: CDR1 LNHDA, CDR2 SQIVND (reference sequence). The CDR3 reads CASSIGLAASTDTQYF. CDR3 nucleotides: TGTGCCAGTAGTATAGGACTAGCGGCTAGCACAGATACGCAGTATTTT.